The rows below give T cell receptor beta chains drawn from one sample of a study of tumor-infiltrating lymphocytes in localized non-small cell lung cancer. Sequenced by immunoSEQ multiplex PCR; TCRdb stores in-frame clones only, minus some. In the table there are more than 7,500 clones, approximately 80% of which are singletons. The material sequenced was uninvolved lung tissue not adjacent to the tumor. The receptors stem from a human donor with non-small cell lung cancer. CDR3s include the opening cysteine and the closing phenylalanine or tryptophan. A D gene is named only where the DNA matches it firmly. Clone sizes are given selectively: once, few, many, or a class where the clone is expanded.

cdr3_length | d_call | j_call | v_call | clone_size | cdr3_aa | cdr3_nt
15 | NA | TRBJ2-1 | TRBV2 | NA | CASRNDPSSYNEQFF | TGTGCCAGCAGGAATGACCCAAGCTCCTACAATGAGCAGTTCTTC
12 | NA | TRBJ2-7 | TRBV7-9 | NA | CASSSVVYEQYF | TGTGCCAGCAGCTCCGTCGTTTACGAGCAGTACTTC
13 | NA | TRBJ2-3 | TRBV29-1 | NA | CSVIPDLTDTQYF | TGCAGCGTAATCCCCGACCTCACAGATACGCAGTATTTT
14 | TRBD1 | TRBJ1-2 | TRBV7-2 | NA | CASSLIDRAYGYTF | TGTGCCAGCAGCTTAATCGACAGGGCTTATGGCTACACCTTC
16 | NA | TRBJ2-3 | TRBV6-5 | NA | CASSYSGRTSTDTQYF | TGTGCCAGCAGTTACTCGGGTCGGACCAGCACAGATACGCAGTATTTT
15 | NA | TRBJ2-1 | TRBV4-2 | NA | CASSQGLAPLNEQFF | TGTGCCAGCAGCCAAGGGCTAGCCCCTCTCAATGAGCAGTTCTTC
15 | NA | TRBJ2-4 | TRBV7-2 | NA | CASSLDTRRGNIQYF | TGTGCCAGCAGCTTAGACACCAGGAGAGGAAACATTCAGTACTTC
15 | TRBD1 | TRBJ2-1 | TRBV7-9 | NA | CASSSQGALYNEQFF | TGTGCCAGCAGCTCGCAGGGGGCCCTTTACAATGAGCAGTTCTTC
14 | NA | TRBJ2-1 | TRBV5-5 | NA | CTCALTGSWNEQFF | TGTACCTGCGCCCTTACTGGGTCGTGGAATGAGCAGTTCTTC
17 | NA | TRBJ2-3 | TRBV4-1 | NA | CASSQPFGQELTDTQYF | TGCGCCAGCAGCCAACCATTTGGACAAGAGCTCACAGATACGCAGTATTTT
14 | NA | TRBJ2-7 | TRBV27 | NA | CASGSRGEVYEQYF | TGTGCCAGCGGATCCAGGGGGGAAGTCTACGAGCAGTACTTC
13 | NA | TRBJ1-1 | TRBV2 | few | CASVGRGNTEAFF | TGTGCCAGCGTAGGGAGGGGGAACACTGAAGCTTTCTTT
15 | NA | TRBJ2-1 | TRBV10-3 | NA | CAISDSNSIYNEQFF | TGTGCCATCAGTGATTCGAACTCGATATACAATGAGCAGTTCTTC
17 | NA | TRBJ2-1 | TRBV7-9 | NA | CASSLEGVDRRYNEQFF | TGTGCCAGCAGCTTAGAGGGGGTGGACAGACGCTACAATGAGCAGTTCTTC
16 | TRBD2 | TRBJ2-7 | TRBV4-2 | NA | CASSQDGLAGGYEQYF | TGTGCCAGCAGCCAAGATGGACTAGCGGGGGGGTACGAGCAGTACTTC
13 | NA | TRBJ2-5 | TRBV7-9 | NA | CASRDRDQETQYF | TGTGCCAGCAGAGACCGGGACCAAGAGACCCAGTACTTC
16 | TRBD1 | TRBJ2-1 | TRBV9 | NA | CASSVRDRGSYNEQFF | TGTGCCAGCAGCGTCCGGGACAGGGGCTCCTACAATGAGCAGTTCTTC
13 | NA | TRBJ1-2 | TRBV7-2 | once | CASSFRRVYGYTF | TGTGCCAGCAGCTTTCGCAGGGTCTATGGCTACACCTTC
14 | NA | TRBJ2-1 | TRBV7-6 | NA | CASSLSGTYNEQFF | TGTGCCAGCAGCTTATCAGGAACCTACAATGAGCAGTTCTTC
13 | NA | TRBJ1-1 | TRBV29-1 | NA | CSTVVRGNTEAFF | TGCAGCACTGTGGTTAGGGGGAACACTGAAGCTTTCTTT
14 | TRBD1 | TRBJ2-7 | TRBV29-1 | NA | CSVEEFRDRGEQYF | TGCAGCGTTGAAGAGTTCCGGGACAGGGGCGAGCAGTACTTC
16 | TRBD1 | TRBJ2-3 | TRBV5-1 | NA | CASSRGTDTSTDTQYF | TGCGCCAGCAGCAGAGGGACAGACACCTCCACAGATACGCAGTATTTT
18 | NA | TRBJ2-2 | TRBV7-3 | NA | CASSLLVGASEVSGELFF | TGTGCCAGCAGCTTATTGGTTGGGGCTAGCGAAGTCTCCGGGGAGCTGTTTTTT
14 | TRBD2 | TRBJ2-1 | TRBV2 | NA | CASSKTSGGYEQFF | TGTGCCAGCAGCAAGACTAGCGGGGGCTATGAGCAGTTCTTC
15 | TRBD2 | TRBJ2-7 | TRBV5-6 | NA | CASSSSSGNSYEQYF | TGTGCCAGCAGCTCGTCTAGCGGGAACTCCTACGAGCAGTACTTC
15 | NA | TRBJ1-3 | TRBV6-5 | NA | CASSYGYSSGNTIYF | TGTGCCAGCAGTTACGGATACAGCTCTGGAAACACCATATATTTT
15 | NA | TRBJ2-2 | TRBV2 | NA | CASSEQGLNTGELFF | TGTGCCAGCAGTGAGCAGGGGTTAAACACCGGGGAGCTGTTTTTT
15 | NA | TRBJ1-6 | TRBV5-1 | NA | CASSLTTVNNSPLHF | TGCGCCAGCAGCTTGACGACAGTTAACAATTCACCCCTCCACTTT
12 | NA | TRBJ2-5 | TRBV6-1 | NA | CASWGLWETQYF | TGTGCCAGCTGGGGACTTTGGGAGACCCAGTACTTC
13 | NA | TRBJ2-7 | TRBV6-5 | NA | CASSTSAGREQYF | TGTGCCAGCAGTACCTCGGCTGGGAGGGAGCAGTACTTC
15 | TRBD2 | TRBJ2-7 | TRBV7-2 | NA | CASSVTSGGNYEQYF | TGTGCCAGCAGCGTAACTAGCGGGGGGAATTACGAGCAGTACTTC
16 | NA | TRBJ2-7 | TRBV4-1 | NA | CASSQGSGPDSYEQYF | TGCGCCAGCAGCCAAGGGTCCGGTCCGGATTCCTACGAGCAGTACTTC
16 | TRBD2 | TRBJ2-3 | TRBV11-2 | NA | CASSPSGGRRTDTQYF | TGTGCCAGCAGCCCCAGCGGGGGGCGTCGGACAGATACGCAGTATTTT
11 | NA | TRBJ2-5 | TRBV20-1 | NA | CSAVAGETQYF | TGCAGTGCCGTCGCCGGAGAGACCCAGTACTTC
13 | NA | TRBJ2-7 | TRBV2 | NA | CASSVSFLYEQYF | TGTGCCAGCTCGGTTAGCTTCCTCTACGAGCAGTACTTC